A single sample is the source of the 15 T cell receptor beta chains below, sequenced in a study of PD-L1 blockade in urothelial cancer. Sequencing was performed with immunoSEQ multiplex PCR; in TCRdb, only in-frame clones are kept and a portion is missing. The sample holds about 52,000 clones, approximately 87% seen once. The sequencing used PBMCs, collected around atezolizumab (anti-PD-L1) treatment. The receptor set was obtained from a man aged 35 to 55 with urothelial cancer.

The chain links TRBV1 to TRBJ2-1; the table names TRBD2, a call not compared with the DNA. TRBV1 is classified as a pseudogene. The CDR3 covers 16 residues. The CDR3 sequence: CTSSQDGTGGWNEQFF. Here the CDR3 DNA reads TGCACCAGCAGCCAAGATGGAACGGGAGGGTGGAATGAGCAGTTCTTC.

V is TRBV29-1 and J is TRBJ2-5; 15 nucleotides line up with TRBD2. The length of the CDR3 is 14 residues. Trimming cost V 7 bases and J 7 bases; bases outside gene matches: 7. Germline CDR1 SQVTM, CDR2 ANQGSEA. The CDR3 nucleotides read TGCAGCGGTGCGGGACTAGCGGGAGGTGGGACCCAGTACTTC. This encodes CSGAGLAGGGTQYF.

This chain joins TRBV10-3 and TRBJ2-3; TRBD2 agrees at 9 bases. After removal of 7 bases from V and 2 bases from J, the junction contained 7 bases not matched to a gene. This CDR3 is built from 15 residues. Germline V CDR1 and CDR2: ENHRY, SYGVKD. The CDR3 is CAIKVGGRATDTQYF. The CDR3 DNA sequence: TGTGCCATCAAGGTTGGCGGGAGGGCCACAGATACGCAGTATTTT.

The chain recombines TRBV7-9 with TRBJ1-4; 8 nucleotides align to TRBD1. Germline assignment: CDR1 SEHNR and CDR2 FQNEAQ (reference sequence). This CDR3 is built from 13 residues. The V and J ends lost 11 bases and 8 bases, in that order; junction bases with no gene match: 10. For the CDR3, the DNA is TGTGCCCACTCGGACAGGGATGGGGAAAAACTGTTTTTT. Its translation is CAHSDRDGEKLFF.

The CDR3 nucleotides are TGTGCCAGCAGTAGGACTAGCGGGAGGGGGGAGCTGTTTTTT. Translated: CASSRTSGRGELFF. The V gene is TRBV27, the J gene TRBJ2-2; 14 bases line up with TRBD2. This CDR3 contains 14 residues. Looked up from germline, CDR1 is MNHEY and CDR2 is SMNVEV (reference sequence). Trimming took 5 bases from V and 8 from J; bases not matched to a gene: 1.

The chain carries TRBV19 and TRBJ1-2; 7 positions match TRBD1. The CDR3 spans 14 residues. V gave up 6 bases and J gave up 2 bases; unmatched junction bases: 6. Germline V gene sequence: CDR1 LNHDA, CDR2 SQIVND (reference sequence). CDR3 DNA: TGTGCCAGTAGACCCCAAGGGGGCAACTATGGCTACACCTTC. Encoded protein: CASRPQGGNYGYTF.

V and J are TRBV28 and TRBJ1-4; D not resolved. Germline-derived CDR1 and CDR2 are MDHEN and SYDVKM. This CDR3 region has 16 residues. V was trimmed by 5 bases and J by 0 bases, leaving 13 bases between them. This chain's CDR3 is CASSTLRGATNEKLFF. CDR3 sequence (DNA): TGTGCCAGCAGTACATTACGAGGAGCAACTAATGAAAAACTGTTTTTT.

The chain employs TRBV27 and TRBJ2-1; D unresolved. The germline V gene has CDR1 MNHEY and CDR2 SMNVEV (reference sequence). The CDR3 is 12 amino acids. The V gene lost 7 bases and the J gene lost 6 bases, with 10 bases spanning the gap. CDR3: CASNPPGNEQFF. Written as DNA, the CDR3 is TGTGCCAGCAACCCCCCGGGCAATGAGCAGTTCTTC.

CDR3 amino acids: CAISESKGGEKLFF. The DNA of the CDR3 is TGTGCCATCAGTGAGTCGAAGGGCGGGGAAAAACTGTTTTTT. The V and J genes are TRBV10-3 and TRBJ1-4; D is ambiguous. The CDR3 is made up of 14 amino acids. From germline, CDR1 is ENHRY and CDR2 SYGVKD. Deletions cut 0 bases from V and 8 bases from J, with 10 bases between.

As to this clone: Mismatch with germline at one junction end may stem from a read error. The rearrangement uses TRBV7-7 and TRBJ2-3; TRBD2 matches at 7 bases. CDR1 and CDR2 (germline): SSHAT, FNYEAQ (reference sequence). The CDR3 is made up of 14 amino acids. The CDR3 sequence: CASSLSGTLNTQYF. The DNA for the CDR3 is TGTGCTAGCAGCTTAAGCGGGACCCTTAATACGCAGTATTTT.

The CDR3 is CASSPRDGRLNEQFF. CDR3 sequence (DNA): TGTGCCAGCAGCCCTCGGGACGGGAGGCTCAATGAGCAGTTCTTC. The rearrangement links TRBV7-2 to TRBJ2-1; the match to TRBD2 covers 7 bases. The germline V gene encodes CDR1 SGHTA and CDR2 FQGNSA. The V segment lost 5 bases and the J segment 6 bases; nucleotides outside the gene matches: 10. The CDR3 covers 15 residues.

The rearrangement links TRBV7-6 to TRBJ2-5; 11 bases fit TRBD2. CDR1 is SGHVS, CDR2 FNYEAQ, per germline. The V gene end was trimmed by 3 bases and the J gene end by 2 bases; junction bases not matched to a gene: 2. This CDR3 is built from 15 residues. The CDR3 spells CASSLRLAGQETQYF. CDR3 nucleotide sequence: TGTGCCAGCAGCTTGAGACTAGCGGGACAAGAGACCCAGTACTTC.

The rearrangement links TRBV7-2 to TRBJ1-3, with D perhaps TRBD1 (5 bases). Germline CDR1 is SGHTA and CDR2 is FQGNSA. The V gene lost 5 bases and the J gene lost 7 bases, with 18 bases spanning the gap. The CDR3 is 15 amino acids. This CDR3 reads CASSLREGGDNTIYF. The CDR3 DNA reads TGTGCCAGCAGCCTACGTGAGGGAGGGGACAACACCATATATTTT.

The V and J genes are TRBV11-2 and TRBJ1-2; D not certain. V lost 5 bases to trimming and J lost 4 bases, with 14 bases between them. CDR1 SGHAT and CDR2 FQNNGV come from the germline V gene. The CDR3 consists of 14 residues. The CDR3 protein is CASSPGFVRYGYTF. The CDR3 nucleotides are TGTGCCAGCAGCCCCGGTTTTGTTCGCTATGGCTACACCTTC.

The genes are TRBV19 and TRBJ2-4, with 7 bases fitting TRBD1. The germline V gene has CDR1 LNHDA and CDR2 SQIVND (reference sequence). Germline trimming cut 3 bases from V and 8 bases from J; bases unmatched to any gene: 7. This CDR3 region has 14 residues. CDR3 coding DNA: TGTGCCAGTAGTATTCCAGGGCAGGGGGACATTCAGTACTTC. Protein product: CASSIPGQGDIQYF. Full variable domain (missing parts from reference TRBV19 and TRBJ2-4): DGGITQSPKYLFRKEGQNVTLSCEQNLNHDAMYWYRQDPGQGLRLIYYSQIVNDFQKGDIAEGYSVSREKKESFPLTVTSAQKNPTAFYLCASSIPGQGDIQYFGAGTRLSVL.